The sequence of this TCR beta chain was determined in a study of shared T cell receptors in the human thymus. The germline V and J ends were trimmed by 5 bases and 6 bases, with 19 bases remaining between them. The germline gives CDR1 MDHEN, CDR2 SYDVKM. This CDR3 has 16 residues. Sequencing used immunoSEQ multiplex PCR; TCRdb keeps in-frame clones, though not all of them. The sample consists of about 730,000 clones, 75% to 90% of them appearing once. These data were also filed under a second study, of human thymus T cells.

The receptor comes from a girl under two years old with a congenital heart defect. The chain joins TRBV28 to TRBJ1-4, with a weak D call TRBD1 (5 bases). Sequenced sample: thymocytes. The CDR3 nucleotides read TGTGCCAGCAGTCAAAAAAGACAGATAACACATGAAAAACTGTTTTTT. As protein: CASSQKRQITHEKLFF.